These 31 T cell receptor beta chains were all obtained from the same sample, sequenced in a study of blood T cell repertoires in COVID-19. The table came from immunoSEQ multiplex PCR; TCRdb's copy has only in-frame clones and leaves some out. The sample yields about 190,000 clones, roughly nine tenths seen once. Source material: peripheral blood. These receptors were collected from a woman aged 25 to 39 with active or convalescent COVID-19.

The V gene is TRBV19, the J gene TRBJ1-6; 8 nucleotides line up with TRBD1. After removal of 6 bases from V and 6 bases from J, the junction contained 10 bases not matched to a gene. The CDR3 has 16 amino acids. Germline V gives CDR1 LNHDA, CDR2 SQIVND (reference sequence). Here the CDR3 DNA reads TGTGCCAGTAGCCCCTCCCCGGACAGGGCTAATTCACCCCTCCACTTT. This gives the protein CASSPSPDRANSPLHF.

This chain uses TRBV29-1 with TRBJ2-7, with a tentative D call TRBD1 (5 bases). V was pared by 7 bases and J by 4 bases, with 14 bases between. The CDR3 length is 12 residues. Germline V gene lookup returns CDR1 SQVTM and CDR2 ANQGSEA. The CDR3 nucleotides read TGCAGCGCTAGGGGTGTAAGATACGAGCAGTACTTC. It yields the protein CSARGVRYEQYF.

The J gene is TRBJ1-4, the V gene TRBV19; tentatively, D is TRBD1 (6 bases). This CDR3 has 16 amino acids. V was shortened by 6 bases and J by 4 bases, with 18 bases between the two germline ends. The V gene's germline CDR1 is LNHDA and CDR2 SQIVND (reference sequence). CDR3 in DNA: TGTGCCAGTAGCCTACTTGGGGGCAGAGATAATGAAAAACTGTTTTTT. This gives the protein CASSLLGGRDNEKLFF.

The J gene is TRBJ1-5, the V gene TRBV3-1 (or the pseudogene TRBV3-2); D is uncertain. Germline values: CDR1 LGHDT, CDR2 YNNKEL (reference sequence). The CDR3 consists of 13 residues. The germline V and J ends were trimmed by 1 base and 5 bases, with 6 bases remaining between them. DNA of the CDR3: TGTGCCAGCAGCCAAGGTGGGCATCAGCCCCAGCATTTT. Translating it yields CASSQGGHQPQHF.

The chain links TRBV6-1 to TRBJ1-5, with D unresolved. The CDR3 spans 13 residues. CDR1 is MNHNS and CDR2 is SASEGT in the germline V gene. Trimming took 3 bases from V and 3 from J, leaving 6 bases between them. The CDR3 DNA follows: TGTGCCAGCAGTGAGGGCTTCAATCAGCCCCAGCATTTT. Protein: CASSEGFNQPQHF.

The chain recombines TRBV7-8 with TRBJ1-5; 9 nucleotides line up with TRBD1. This CDR3 contains 15 residues. J gave up 5 bases and V 2 bases, and 4 bases lay outside the gene matches. CDR1 is SGHVS, CDR2 FQNEAQ, per germline. In DNA, the CDR3 is TGTGCCAGCAGCTTATCCGGACAGGGGTATCAGCCCCAGCATTTT. The encoded protein is CASSLSGQGYQPQHF.

This clone was recorded once. The chain has TRBV27 and TRBJ2-1; tentatively, D is TRBD1 (5 bases). CDR1 is MNHEY and CDR2 is SMNVEV in the germline V gene (reference sequence). This CDR3 region has 13 residues. Trimming stripped 1 base from V and 7 bases from J, with 8 bases between. The CDR3 spells CASSLLRQNEQFF. The CDR3 bases are TGTGCCAGCAGTTTATTAAGACAGAATGAGCAGTTCTTC.

The chain joins TRBV6-6 to TRBJ2-7, with 7 bases identical to TRBD2. Trimming at V came to 7 bases and at J to 1 base, leaving 10 bases not matched to a gene. This CDR3 has 15 residues. CDR1 MNHNY and CDR2 SVGAGI come from the germline V gene (reference sequence). DNA of the CDR3: TGTGCCAGCACCCTAGGGGAGGGTGGTTCCTACGAGCAGTACTTC. Translation: CASTLGEGGSYEQYF.

This chain joins TRBV18 and TRBJ2-3; D is perhaps TRBD1 (5 bases). The germline V gene has CDR1 KGHSH and CDR2 LQKENI. This CDR3 region has 16 residues. The V end lost 2 bases, the J end lost 1 base, and 13 bases lay between the germline ends. The CDR3 DNA reads as TGTGCCAGCTCACCATTTGGGGCGTCCCGCACAGATACGCAGTATTTT. Translating gives CASSPFGASRTDTQYF.

A single count supports this clone. The gene calls are TRBV11-3 and TRBJ2-5; 14 nucleotides align to TRBD2. The CDR3 has 15 residues. Germline loops: CDR1 SGHNT, CDR2 YENEEA. The V gene end was trimmed by 3 bases and the J gene end by 5 bases; junction bases not matched to a gene: 2. The CDR3 sequence: CASSLGLAGEETQYF. CDR3 sequence (DNA): TGTGCCAGCAGCTTGGGACTAGCGGGAGAGGAGACCCAGTACTTC. Variable domain in full (rest from reference TRBV11-3 and TRBJ2-5): EAGVVQSPRYKIIEKKQPVAFWCNPISGHNTLYWYLQNLGQGPELLIRYENEEAVDDSQLPKDRFSAERLKGVDSTLKIQPAELGDSAVYLCASSLGLAGEETQYFGPGTRLLVL.

This chain links TRBV19 with TRBJ2-2; the D gene is possibly TRBD1 (6 bases). The ends were cut back, 4 bases at V and 5 bases at J, with 8 bases in the middle. This CDR3 contains 13 residues. Germline V gene sequence: CDR1 LNHDA, CDR2 SQIVND (reference sequence). CDR3 sequence (DNA): TGTGCCAGTAGTAACCAGGGGACCGGGGAGCTGTTTTTT. It specifies CASSNQGTGELFF.

The rearrangement uses TRBV11-2 and TRBJ2-1; 8 bases fit TRBD2. This CDR3 has 16 residues. Trimming removed 5 bases from V and 6 bases from J; junction bases left unmatched: 12. The V gene's germline CDR1 is SGHAT and CDR2 FQNNGV. The chain's CDR3 is CASSPPSGSHGNEQFF. In nucleotides, the CDR3 is TGTGCCAGCAGCCCGCCCAGCGGGAGCCACGGCAATGAGCAGTTCTTC.

The chain has TRBV6-1 and TRBJ1-3, with TRBD1 matching 7 bases. The CDR3 contains 14 residues. Germline values: CDR1 MNHNS, CDR2 SASEGT. V dropped 3 bases and J dropped 5; count of bases not matched to a gene: 4. CDR3 loop: CASSDGDSRNTIYF. The CDR3 DNA sequence: TGTGCCAGCAGTGACGGGGACAGCAGAAACACCATATATTTT.

The J gene is TRBJ1-2, the V gene TRBV29-1; D remains unclear. Trimming removed 5 bases from V and 7 bases from J, with 14 bases in between. Germline-derived CDR1 and CDR2 are SQVTM and ANQGSEA. CDR3 length: 12 amino acids. CDR3 region: CSVYEGPGGYTF. Here the CDR3 DNA reads TGCAGCGTTTATGAGGGCCCGGGTGGCTACACCTTC. The complete variable domain, with remaining parts taken from reference TRBV29-1 and TRBJ1-2, reads SAVISQKPSRDICQRGTSLTIQCQVDSQVTMMFWYRQQPGQSLTLIATANQGSEATYESGFVIDKFPISRPNLTFSTLTVSNMSPEDSSIYLCSVYEGPGGYTFGSGTRLTVV.

The chain combines TRBV28 with TRBJ1-1; D is perhaps TRBD1 (6 bases). The germline gives CDR1 MDHEN, CDR2 SYDVKM. The V end lost 7 bases, the J end lost 8 bases, and 20 bases lay between the germline ends. CDR3 length equals 14 residues. The CDR3 nucleotides read TGTGCCAGCAAACTGGGCCCAAACAGGGAAGAAGCTTTCTTT. Its translation: CASKLGPNREEAFF.

The chain employs TRBV4-2 and TRBJ1-2, with 8 bases that match TRBD1. This CDR3 has 17 residues. V shed 4 bases and J 0 bases; nucleotides not matched to a gene: 10. The germline CDR1 and CDR2 sequences are LGHNA and YNFKEQ. CDR3 residues: CASSPAGQAKANYGYTF. CDR3 DNA sequence: TGTGCCAGCAGCCCGGCGGGACAGGCTAAAGCTAACTATGGCTACACCTTC.

V gene TRBV15 combines with J gene TRBJ1-2; D is undetermined. The V end was cut by 5 bases, the J end by 1 base, with 11 bases between. This CDR3 is 14 amino acids long. In germline, CDR1 is LNHNV, CDR2 YYDKDF (reference sequence). The CDR3 nucleotides are TGTGCCACCAGCCCCCTCGACTTTAACTATGGCTACACCTTC. Translating it yields CATSPLDFNYGYTF.

This clone has only one observation. The J gene is TRBJ2-5, the V gene TRBV16; D call uncertain. Per germline, CDR1 KGHSY and CDR2 FQNENV. CDR3 length: 12 amino acids. With 5 bases removed from V and 14 bases from J, the gap between germline ends came to 18 bases. The DNA for the CDR3 is TGTGCCAGCAGCGAAGGAGTCCTCGACCTCTACTTC. This sequence encodes CASSEGVLDLYF.

This chain joins TRBV19 and TRBJ2-1; possibly TRBD2 for D (5 bases). Trimming pared 3 bases from V and 1 base from J, leaving 7 bases between. The length of the CDR3 is 14 residues. The germline V gene encodes CDR1 LNHDA and CDR2 SQIVND (reference sequence). CDR3 sequence (DNA): TGTGCCAGTAGTATGGCGGGTTCCTACAATGAGCAGTTCTTC. It is translated as CASSMAGSYNEQFF.

The genes are TRBV5-1 and TRBJ2-5; D perhaps matches TRBD2 (6 bases). This CDR3 contains 15 residues. Trimming removed 0 bases from V and 2 bases from J, with 11 bases in between. In germline, CDR1 is SGHRS, CDR2 YFSETQ. Here the CDR3 reads CASSLARTMQETQYF. The CDR3 DNA is TGCGCCAGCAGCTTGGCTAGGACTATGCAAGAGACCCAGTACTTC. Full variable domain (outside the CDR3, taken from reference TRBV5-1 and TRBJ2-5): KAGVTQTPRYLIKTRGQQVTLSCSPISGHRSVSWYQQTPGQGLQFLFEYFSETQRNKGNFPGRFSGRQFSNSRSEMNVSTLELGDSALYLCASSLARTMQETQYFGPGTRLLVL.

This clone was seen just once. The rearrangement uses TRBV5-1 and TRBJ1-1, with 7 bases matching TRBD1. This CDR3 region has 19 residues. Germline assignment: CDR1 SGHRS and CDR2 YFSETQ. The V gene end was trimmed by 2 bases and the J gene end by 0 bases; junction bases not matched to a gene: 16. CDR3 DNA: TGCGCCAGCAGCTTACCCACCCTAACAGGGGCCCGGATGAACACTGAAGCTTTCTTT. Protein product: CASSLPTLTGARMNTEAFF. The full variable domain, with the rest looked up from reference TRBV5-1 and TRBJ1-1, is KAGVTQTPRYLIKTRGQQVTLSCSPISGHRSVSWYQQTPGQGLQFLFEYFSETQRNKGNFPGRFSGRQFSNSRSEMNVSTLELGDSALYLCASSLPTLTGARMNTEAFFGQGTRLTVV.

The J gene is TRBJ1-5, the V gene TRBV6-1; 8 bases are a match to TRBD1. The V segment lost 11 bases and the J segment 4 bases; nucleotides outside the gene matches: 10. Germline-derived CDR1 and CDR2 are MNHNS and SASEGT. This CDR3 has 14 amino acids. CDR3 region: CASQSQGGNQPQHF. DNA of the CDR3: TGTGCCTCCCAGTCACAGGGGGGGAATCAGCCCCAGCATTTT.

The genes are TRBV5-1 and TRBJ2-1, with TRBD2 identical over 7 bases. CDR3 length: 17 residues. Trimming at V came to 1 base and at J to 2 bases, leaving 9 bases not matched to a gene. Germline V CDR1 and CDR2: SGHRS, YFSETQ. The CDR3 loop is CASSLRGLAGAYNEQFF. The CDR3 nucleotides read TGCGCCAGCAGCTTGAGGGGACTGGCGGGGGCCTACAATGAGCAGTTCTTC.

This chain uses TRBV29-1 with TRBJ1-4, with 8 bases aligning to TRBD1. CDR3 size: 15 residues. The J segment lost 4 bases and the V segment lost 2 bases, leaving 6 bases of the junction unmatched. Germline V lookup: CDR1 SQVTM, CDR2 ANQGSEA. CDR3 region: CSVELGQAFNEKLFF. For the CDR3, the DNA is TGCAGCGTTGAACTGGGACAGGCCTTTAATGAAAAACTGTTTTTT.

The table lists this clone with a few counts. This sequence joins TRBV27 and TRBJ1-5, with D possibly TRBD1 on 6 matching bases. The CDR3 spans 15 residues. The V gene lost 6 bases and the J gene lost 4 bases, with 16 bases spanning the gap. From germline, CDR1 is MNHEY and CDR2 SMNVEV (reference sequence). CDR3: CASSPSWTVNQPQHF. DNA for the CDR3: TGTGCCAGCAGCCCGAGTTGGACAGTAAATCAGCCCCAGCATTTT.

The rearrangement links TRBV5-4 to TRBJ2-7, with 14 bases matching TRBD2. V shed 4 bases, J shed 3 bases, and the junction held 9 bases outside the gene matches. CDR3 length equals 17 residues. CDR1 and CDR2 from the germline V gene are SGHNT and YYREEE (reference sequence). CDR3 sequence reads: CASSRGTSGSFHYEQYF. CDR3 coding DNA: TGTGCCAGCAGCCGGGGGACTAGCGGGAGCTTCCACTACGAGCAGTACTTC.

This clone was recorded only once. V gene TRBV28 combines with J gene TRBJ1-5, with D uncertain. Trimming took 5 bases from V and 2 from J, leaving 13 bases between them. The germline V gene encodes CDR1 MDHEN and CDR2 SYDVKM. The CDR3 covers 15 residues. CDR3 coding DNA: TGTGCCAGCAGTCCCCCACTCCTGGGCAATCAGCCCCAGCATTTT. Amino acids: CASSPPLLGNQPQHF. The whole variable domain, remainder taken from reference TRBV28 and TRBJ1-5, is DVKVTQSSRYLVKRTGEKVFLECVQDMDHENMFWYRQDPGLGLRLIYFSYDVKMKEKGDIPEGYSVSREKKERFSLILESASTNQTSMYLCASSPPLLGNQPQHFGDGTRLSIL.

The rearrangement uses TRBV7-8 and TRBJ2-3; D is unclear. This CDR3 contains 15 residues. V was pared by 4 bases and J by 2 bases, with 13 bases between. CDR1 and CDR2 from the germline V gene are SGHVS and FQNEAQ. CDR3: CASSSFGGFTDTQYF. The CDR3 nucleotides read TGTGCCAGCAGCTCGTTCGGCGGCTTCACAGATACGCAGTATTTT.

As for this clone: The identical CDR3 is also encoded by other nucleotide sequences in the sample. This chain uses TRBV3-1 (or the pseudogene TRBV3-2) with TRBJ1-2; 9 nucleotides match TRBD1. Germline CDR1 and CDR2: LGHDT and YNNKEL (reference sequence). The CDR3 has 13 residues. Trimming cost V 1 base and J 6 bases; bases outside gene matches: 0. The CDR3: CASSQGTGDGYTF. The CDR3 DNA reads as TGTGCCAGCAGCCAAGGGACAGGGGATGGCTACACCTTC.

The chain is built from TRBV11-3 and TRBJ2-1, with 11 bases that match TRBD2. CDR3 length equals 15 residues. Trimming took 3 bases from V and 6 from J; bases not matched to a gene: 4. Germline assignment: CDR1 SGHNT and CDR2 YENEEA. The CDR3 protein is CASSFGLAGVNEQFF. CDR3 coding DNA: TGTGCCAGCAGCTTCGGACTAGCGGGTGTCAATGAGCAGTTCTTC.

V gene TRBV19 combines with J gene TRBJ2-7, with D maybe TRBD1 (6 bases). The V and J ends lost 4 bases and 2 bases respectively, with 18 bases between them. Per the germline V gene, CDR1 is LNHDA and CDR2 is SQIVND (reference sequence). The CDR3 is made up of 16 amino acids. CDR3 nucleotides: TGTGCCAGTAGTACCACTTACGGACAGACGGCCTACGAGCAGTACTTC. Protein product: CASSTTYGQTAYEQYF. Variable domain in full (rest from reference TRBV19 and TRBJ2-7): DGGITQSPKYLFRKEGQNVTLSCEQNLNHDAMYWYRQDPGQGLRLIYYSQIVNDFQKGDIAEGYSVSREKKESFPLTVTSAQKNPTAFYLCASSTTYGQTAYEQYFGPGTRLTVT.